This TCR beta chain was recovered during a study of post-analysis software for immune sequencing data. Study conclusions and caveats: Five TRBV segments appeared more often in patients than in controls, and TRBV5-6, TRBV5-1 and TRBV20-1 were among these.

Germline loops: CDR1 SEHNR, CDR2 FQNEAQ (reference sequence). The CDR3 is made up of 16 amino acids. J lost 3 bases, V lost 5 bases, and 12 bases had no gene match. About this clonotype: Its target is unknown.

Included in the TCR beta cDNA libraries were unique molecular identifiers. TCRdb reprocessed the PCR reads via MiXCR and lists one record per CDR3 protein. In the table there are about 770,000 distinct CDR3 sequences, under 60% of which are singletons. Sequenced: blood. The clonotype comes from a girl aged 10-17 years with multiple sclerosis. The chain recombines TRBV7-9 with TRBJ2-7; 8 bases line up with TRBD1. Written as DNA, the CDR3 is TGTGCCAGCAGCCCATTGTGGCAGGGGGCTGGCTACGAGCAGTACTTC. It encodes CASSPLWQGAGYEQYF.